This T cell receptor beta chain was recorded in a study of neurological immune-mediated disorders. Study background: Among the approximately 34 patients with multiple sclerosis, about 31 were relapsing-remitting, while 3 were secondary progressive.

Study results and limitations: None of the CDR3 amino acid sequences of expanded clones recurred across subjects, suggesting private repertoires in all groups.

TCRdb fed the 5' RACE reads into MiXCR, producing one record per CDR3 protein. This sample has roughly 75,000 distinct CDR3 sequences, with just over 2.5% found just once. Ten or more counts support this clonotype. Its antigen is undetermined. The V segment lost 3 bases and the J segment 6 bases; nucleotides outside the gene matches: 10. In germline, CDR1 is DFQATT, CDR2 SNEGSKA (reference sequence). The CDR3 consists of 16 residues. This rearrangement joins TRBV20-1 to TRBJ2-1; TRBD2 matches 11 bases. This receptor was taken from a woman in her twenties or thirties with multiple sclerosis. What was sequenced was PBMCs. The CDR3 nucleotides read TGCAGTGCTAGTTTGGGGCCCACTAGCGGGAGCAATGAGCAGTTCTTC. It is translated as CSASLGPTSGSNEQFF.